This T cell receptor beta chain was identified in a study of cytomegalovirus exposure and HLA in healthy donors. Across the whole study: The approximately 670 first-cohort repertoires and the approximately 130 validation repertoires shared the same platform, a later analysis reported. Findings of the study overall: Usually a TCR sequence was rare, but some public TCRs were found in many donors. Researchers catalogued approximately 170 TCR beta chains as cytomegalovirus-associated. TCR clusters originating in the first cohort tended to co-occur in the 120 validation repertoires, according to a later analysis.

To note about this clone: Its cognate antigen is unknown.

This CDR3 is 17 amino acids long. Trimming took 2 bases from V and 4 from J; bases not matched to a gene: 7. The germline gives CDR1 MDHEN, CDR2 SYDVKM. Sequencing used immunoSEQ multiplex PCR; TCRdb keeps in-frame clones, though not all of them. The sample lists 130,000 or so clones; roughly 86% were seen once. The chain links TRBV28 to TRBJ2-3; TRBD1 aligns across 12 bases. What was sequenced was PBMCs. This sequence originates from a young man in good health and CMV-seronegative. CDR3 amino acids: CASSLGVGTGGSDTQYF. As DNA, the CDR3 is TGTGCCAGCAGTTTAGGTGTGGGGACAGGGGGCTCAGATACGCAGTATTTT.